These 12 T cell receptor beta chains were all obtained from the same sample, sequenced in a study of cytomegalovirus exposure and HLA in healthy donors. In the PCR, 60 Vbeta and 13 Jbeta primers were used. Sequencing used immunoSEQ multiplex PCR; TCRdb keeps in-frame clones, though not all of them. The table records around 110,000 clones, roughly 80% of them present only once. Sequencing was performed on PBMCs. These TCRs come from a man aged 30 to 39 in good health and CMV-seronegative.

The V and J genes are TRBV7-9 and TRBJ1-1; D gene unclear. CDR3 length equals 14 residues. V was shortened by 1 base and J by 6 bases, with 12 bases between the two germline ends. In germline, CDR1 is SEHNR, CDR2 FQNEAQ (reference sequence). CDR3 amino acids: CASSLGVKGAEAFF. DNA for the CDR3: TGTGCCAGCAGCTTAGGAGTGAAGGGAGCTGAAGCTTTCTTT.

CDR3 in DNA: TGTGCCAGCAGCTCCTTACAGGGCCAGCCCCAGCATTTT. This encodes CASSSLQGQPQHF. The chain recombines TRBV7-6 with TRBJ1-5; the D gene is possibly TRBD1 (6 bases). The V gene's germline CDR1 is SGHVS and CDR2 FNYEAQ. This CDR3 has 13 residues. V was cut by 4 bases and J by 7 bases, with 11 bases left in between.

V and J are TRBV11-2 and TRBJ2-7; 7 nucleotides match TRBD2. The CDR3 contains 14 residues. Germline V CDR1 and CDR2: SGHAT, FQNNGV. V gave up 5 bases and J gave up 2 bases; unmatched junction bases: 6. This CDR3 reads CASSPQRGPYEQYF. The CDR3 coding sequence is TGTGCCAGCAGCCCCCAGCGGGGCCCCTACGAGCAGTACTTC.

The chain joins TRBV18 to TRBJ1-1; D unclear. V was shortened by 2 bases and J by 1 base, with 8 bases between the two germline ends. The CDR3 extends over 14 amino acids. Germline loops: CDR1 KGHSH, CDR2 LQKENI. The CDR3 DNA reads TGTGCCAGCTCACCAGTAGGCGGGAACACTGAAGCTTTCTTT. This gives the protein CASSPVGGNTEAFF.

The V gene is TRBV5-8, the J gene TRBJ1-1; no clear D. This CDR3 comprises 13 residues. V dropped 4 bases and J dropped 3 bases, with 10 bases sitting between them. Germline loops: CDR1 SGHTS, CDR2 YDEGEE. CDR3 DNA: TGTGCCAGCAGCCGTTGGTCGGACACTGAAGCTTTCTTT. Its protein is CASSRWSDTEAFF.

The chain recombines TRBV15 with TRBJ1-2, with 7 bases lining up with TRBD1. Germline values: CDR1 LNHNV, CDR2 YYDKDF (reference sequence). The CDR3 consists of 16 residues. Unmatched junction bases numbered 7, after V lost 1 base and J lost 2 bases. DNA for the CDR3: TGTGCCACCAGCAGAGGAGTAGGACAGGCAAACTATGGCTACACCTTC. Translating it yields CATSRGVGQANYGYTF.

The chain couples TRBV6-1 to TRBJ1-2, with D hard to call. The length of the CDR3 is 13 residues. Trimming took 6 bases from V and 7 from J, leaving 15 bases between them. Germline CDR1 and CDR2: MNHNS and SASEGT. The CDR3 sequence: CASRLDIPTGYTF. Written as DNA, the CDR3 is TGTGCCAGCAGATTAGACATACCCACTGGCTACACCTTC.

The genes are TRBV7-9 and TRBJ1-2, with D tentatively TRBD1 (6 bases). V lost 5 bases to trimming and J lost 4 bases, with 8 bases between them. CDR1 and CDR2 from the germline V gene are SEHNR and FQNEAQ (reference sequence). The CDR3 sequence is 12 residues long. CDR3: CASSPDSYGYTF. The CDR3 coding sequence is TGTGCCAGCAGCCCGGACAGCTATGGCTACACCTTC.

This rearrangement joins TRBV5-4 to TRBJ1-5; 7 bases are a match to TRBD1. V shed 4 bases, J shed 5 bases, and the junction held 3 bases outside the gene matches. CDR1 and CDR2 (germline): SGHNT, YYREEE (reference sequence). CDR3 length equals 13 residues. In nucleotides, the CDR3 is TGTGCCAGCAGCACCGACAGGGATCAGCCCCAGCATTTT. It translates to CASSTDRDQPQHF. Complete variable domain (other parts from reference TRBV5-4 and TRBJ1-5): ETGVTQSPTHLIKTRGQQVTLRCSSQSGHNTVSWYQQALGQGPQFIFQYYREEENGRGNFPPRFSGLQFPNYSSELNVNALELDDSALYLCASSTDRDQPQHFGDGTRLSIL.

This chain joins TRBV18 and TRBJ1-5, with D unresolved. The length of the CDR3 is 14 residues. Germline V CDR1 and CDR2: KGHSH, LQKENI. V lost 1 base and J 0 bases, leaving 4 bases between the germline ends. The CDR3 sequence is CASSPQSSNQPQHF. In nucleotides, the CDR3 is TGTGCCAGCTCACCACAGAGTAGCAATCAGCCCCAGCATTTT.

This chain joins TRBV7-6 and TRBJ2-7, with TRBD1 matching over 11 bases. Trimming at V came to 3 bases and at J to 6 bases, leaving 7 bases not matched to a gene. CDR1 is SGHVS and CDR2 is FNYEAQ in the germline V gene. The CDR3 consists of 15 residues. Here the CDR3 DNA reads TGTGCCAGCAGCTTGGATGCCGGGACAGGGGGCGAGCAGTACTTC. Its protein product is CASSLDAGTGGEQYF.

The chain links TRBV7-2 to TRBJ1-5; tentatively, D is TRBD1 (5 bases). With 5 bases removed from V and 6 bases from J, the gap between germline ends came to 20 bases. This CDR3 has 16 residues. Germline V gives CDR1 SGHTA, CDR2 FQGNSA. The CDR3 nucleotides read TGTGCCAGCAGCACAAATGGGGCGGCTGTGGGTCAGCCCCAGCATTTT. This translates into CASSTNGAAVGQPQHF.